One sample yielded the 7 T cell receptor beta chains listed below, sequenced in a study of CD8 T cells in ankylosing spondylitis. TCRdb processed the 5' RACE reads anew with MiXCR; each CDR3 protein has one entry. The data contain tens of thousands of distinct CDR3 sequences, about 7.2% of them seen just once; the ten biggest clones take up about 10%. Sequenced material: blood, either unsorted or a sorted T cell fraction (not recorded which). The source is a male donor with ankylosing spondylitis or in good health (not recorded which).

The chain couples TRBV7-2 to TRBJ2-7; 7 bases fit TRBD2. V lost 4 bases to trimming and J lost 2 bases; unmatched junction nucleotides: 5. Per germline, CDR1 SGHTA and CDR2 FQGNSA. The CDR3 has 14 residues. CDR3 DNA sequence: TGTGCCAGCAGCTCCTTAGCGGGTACCTACGAGCAGTACTTC. Protein product: CASSSLAGTYEQYF.

This clonotype has a count of ten or more. The rearrangement links TRBV11-2 to TRBJ1-2; D is perhaps TRBD1 (5 bases). CDR3 size: 15 residues. The V end lost 2 bases, the J end lost 4 bases, and 14 bases lay between the germline ends. The germline V gene encodes CDR1 SGHAT and CDR2 FQNNGV. The CDR3 nucleotides read TGTGCCAGCAGCTTAAACTGGGAAGGGGTCTATGGCTACACCTTC. Its translation is CASSLNWEGVYGYTF. The variable domain in full, completed from reference TRBV11-2 and TRBJ1-2, reads EAGVAQSPRYKIIEKRQSVAFWCNPISGHATLYWYQQILGQGPKLLIQFQNNGVVDDSQLPKDRFSAERLKGVDSTLKIQPAKLEDSAVYLCASSLNWEGVYGYTFGSGTRLTVV.

Ten or more counts support this clonotype. V and J are TRBV3-1 and TRBJ2-2; D is unresolved. V was clipped by 5 bases and J by 4 bases, with 8 bases between them. Per the germline V gene, CDR1 is LGHDT and CDR2 is YNNKEL (reference sequence). CDR3 length: 13 amino acids. The CDR3 reads CASSTASTGELFF. The CDR3 DNA reads TGTGCCAGCAGCACCGCCAGCACCGGGGAGCTGTTTTTT.

The sample holds many counts of this clonotype. The V gene is TRBV28, the J gene TRBJ2-7; D is tentatively TRBD1 or TRBD2 (5 bases each). Germline values: CDR1 MDHEN, CDR2 SYDVKM. Trimming shortened V by 8 bases and J by 3 bases, and 17 bases separated the two germline ends. This CDR3 has 14 residues. The CDR3 DNA follows: TGTGCCAGCGGGATGGGGGACCTCTTCTACGAGCAGTACTTC. Protein product: CASGMGDLFYEQYF.

The table lists this clonotype with many counts. The gene calls are TRBV6-5 and TRBJ2-7; 10 positions agree with TRBD1. The germline V gene encodes CDR1 MNHEY and CDR2 SVGAGI. The CDR3 loop spans 12 amino acids. V shed 2 bases, J shed 11 bases, and the junction held 3 bases outside the gene matches. CDR3 coding DNA: TGTGCCAGCAGTTACGGGGGGACAGGGGAGTACTTC. Residues: CASSYGGTGEYF.

This clonotype was counted a few times. The genes are TRBV4-2 and TRBJ2-5; 8 nucleotides align to TRBD2. The V gene's germline CDR1 is LGHNA and CDR2 YNFKEQ. After removal of 0 bases from V and 1 base from J, the junction contained 4 bases not matched to a gene. The CDR3 has 16 residues. The CDR3, as DNA: TGTGCCAGCAGCCAAGACCTAGCGGGCACCCAAGAGACCCAGTACTTC. Its translation: CASSQDLAGTQETQYF.

This clonotype was seen repeatedly, ten times or more. The V gene is TRBV10-3, the J gene TRBJ2-5; 7 bases are a match to TRBD2. This CDR3 is built from 15 residues. From germline, CDR1 is ENHRY and CDR2 SYGVKD. The V gene end was trimmed by 1 base and the J gene end by 2 bases; junction bases not matched to a gene: 4. The chain's CDR3 is CAISELTSVQETQYF. DNA of the CDR3: TGTGCCATCAGTGAGTTAACTAGCGTTCAAGAGACCCAGTACTTC.